A single sample gave rise to the 23 T cell receptor beta chains below, sequenced in a study of blood T cells in healthy people across ages. A sample-barcoded 5' primer and a J-beta primer mix were used in a second PCR of roughly 6 to 12 cycles. TCRdb re-derived calls from the 5' RACE reads in MiXCR, one entry per CDR3 protein. The table has about 570,000 distinct CDR3 sequences, around a quarter seen once. The data also belong to a second study, concerning T cells of mothers and their children.

Sequencing used blood. Receptor source: a boy aged 2 to 10 in good health.

The chain joins TRBV20-1 to TRBJ1-5; D is possibly TRBD1 (5 bases). V lost 1 base and J 6 bases, leaving 10 bases between the germline ends. The CDR3 sequence is 13 residues long. Looked up from germline, CDR1 is DFQATT and CDR2 is SNEGSKA (reference sequence). In DNA form, the CDR3 reads TGCAGTGCTAGAGCGGGGCCGGGTCAGCCCCAGCATTTT. It yields the protein CSARAGPGQPQHF.

This clonotype came up once. J is TRBJ2-5 and V is TRBV7-9; D is tentatively TRBD1 or TRBD2 (6 bases each). This CDR3 contains 14 residues. V lost 5 bases, J lost 5 bases, and 15 bases lay in between. Germline CDR1 is SEHNR and CDR2 is FQNEAQ (reference sequence). CDR3 amino acids: CASSPQEGVETQYF. The DNA of the CDR3 is TGTGCCAGCAGCCCCCAGGAGGGGGTGGAGACCCAGTACTTC.

This clonotype has a handful of counts. The gene calls are TRBV7-9 and TRBJ2-1, with TRBD2 as a possible D gene (7 bases). The DNA end lines up better with TRBJ2-5; the J call may be wrong. The CDR3 length is 16 residues. Germline CDR1 is SEHNR and CDR2 is FQNEAQ (reference sequence). The CDR3 loop reads CASSPKDPGGTETQYF. The CDR3 nucleotides read TGTGCCAGCAGCCCCAAGGATCCGGGGGGCACTGAGACCCAGTACTTC.

This chain joins TRBV20-1 and TRBJ2-7; no clear D. CDR1 and CDR2 from the germline V gene are DFQATT and SNEGSKA (reference sequence). CDR3 length: 16 residues. V was pared by 1 base and J by 4 bases, with 20 bases between. Written as DNA, the CDR3 is TGCAGTGCTAGAGTTCCTGGACCGGAATCCTCTTACGAGCAGTACTTC. Translated: CSARVPGPESSYEQYF.

The chain combines TRBV5-1 with TRBJ1-2; 8 nucleotides agree with TRBD1. Trimming removed 6 bases from V and 7 bases from J; junction bases left unmatched: 17. Germline CDR1 is SGHRS and CDR2 is YFSETQ. The CDR3 covers 16 residues. The CDR3: CASTLEAQGAIFGYTF. In nucleotides, the CDR3 is TGCGCCAGCACCCTGGAGGCCCAGGGGGCTATTTTTGGCTACACCTTC.

There are a few counts of this clonotype. J is TRBJ1-4 and V is TRBV30; D gene ambiguous. Trimming took off 3 bases at V and 4 bases at J, with 12 bases between the two ends. The CDR3 is 14 residues long. CDR1 is GTSNPN and CDR2 is SVGIG in the germline V gene (reference sequence). CDR3: CAWRPGSGNEKLFF. The CDR3, as DNA: TGTGCCTGGAGACCCGGTTCGGGTAATGAAAAACTGTTTTTT.

The rearrangement uses TRBV4-3 and TRBJ2-1; D is unresolved. The CDR3 has 15 amino acids. Trimming removed 1 base at V and 0 bases at J, with 7 bases between. CDR1 LGHNA and CDR2 YSLEER come from the germline V gene. CDR3 loop: CASSQGASSYNEQFF. In nucleotides, the CDR3 is TGCGCCAGCAGCCAAGGAGCGAGCTCCTACAATGAGCAGTTCTTC.

This clonotype was counted between two and nine times. The V call is TRBV28, the J call TRBJ1-3; TRBD1 aligns across 8 bases. From germline, CDR1 is MDHEN and CDR2 SYDVKM. V trimming: 5 bases; J trimming: 0 bases; junction bases outside the gene matches: 6. This CDR3 has 16 residues. CDR3 nucleotides: TGTGCCAGCAGTGGCGGGACAGGTTACTCTGGAAACACCATATATTTT. This encodes CASSGGTGYSGNTIYF.

This chain links TRBV4-3 with TRBJ2-5; the D gene could be TRBD1 or TRBD2 (5 bases each). The assigned J gene may be wrong: the sequence end matches TRBJ2-1 better. The CDR3 totals 15 residues. Germline V gene data show CDR1 as LGHNA and CDR2 as YSLEER. CDR3 sequence (DNA): TGCGCCAGCAGCCAACACATCCGGGACGCAAATGAGCAGTTCTTC. Translated: CASSQHIRDANEQFF.

The chain employs TRBV29-1 and TRBJ1-1, with D possibly being TRBD1 (5 bases). The CDR3 spans 10 residues. Trimming cost V 7 bases and J 4 bases, with 7 bases left between them. Germline CDR1 and CDR2: SQVTM and ANQGSEA. The CDR3 DNA is TGCAGCGCCGGGGGCACTGAAGCTTTCTTT. Its protein is CSAGGTEAFF.

The V gene is TRBV20-1, the J gene TRBJ1-4; D gene unclear. CDR1 is DFQATT and CDR2 is SNEGSKA in the germline V gene (reference sequence). V was cut by 5 bases and J by 7 bases, with 17 bases left in between. CDR3 length equals 14 residues. This chain's CDR3 is CSAHAADRGEKLFF. CDR3 nucleotides: TGCAGTGCTCACGCGGCAGACCGGGGTGAAAAACTGTTTTTT.

The genes are TRBV12-3 or TRBV12-4 and TRBJ1-4; 7 positions agree with TRBD1. The CDR3 runs 14 residues. The V gene end was trimmed by 0 bases and the J gene end by 6 bases; junction bases not matched to a gene: 1. CDR3 in amino acids: CASSLAGGDEKLFF. For the CDR3, the DNA is TGTGCCAGCAGTTTAGCAGGGGGCGATGAAAAACTGTTTTTT.

This clonotype has only one observation. At one end the junction does not follow the germline gene, possibly because of a read error. This sequence joins TRBV12-3 or TRBV12-4 and TRBJ2-1; D unclear. The J call is in doubt because the DNA end fits TRBJ2-5 better. This CDR3 has 13 residues. The CDR3 DNA sequence: TGTGCCAGCAGATTAGACGATCCGGAGACCCAGTACTTC. It encodes CASRLDDPETQYF.

The V and J genes are TRBV12-3 or TRBV12-4 and TRBJ2-5, with 8 nucleotides matching TRBD2. This CDR3 region has 14 residues. The V segment lost 7 bases and the J segment 4 bases; nucleotides outside the gene matches: 8. The CDR3 bases are TGTGCCAGCAAGATCGGGGGGGGAGGAGAGACCCAGTACTTC. Its protein is CASKIGGGGETQYF.

This chain uses TRBV4-1 with TRBJ2-1; D gene ambiguous. The germline CDR1 and CDR2 sequences are MGHRA and YSYEKL. This CDR3 comprises 15 residues. V lost 1 base, J lost 0 bases, and 7 bases lay in between. The CDR3 coding sequence is TGCGCCAGCAGCCAAGTTGGATTCTCCTACAATGAGCAGTTCTTC. Its translation: CASSQVGFSYNEQFF.

V is TRBV10-3 and J is TRBJ2-5, with D possibly being TRBD2 (5 bases). CDR3 size: 13 residues. Germline assignment: CDR1 ENHRY and CDR2 SYGVKD. Trimming took 8 bases from V and 0 from J, leaving 10 bases between them. CDR3 in amino acids: CAIWSGNQETQYF. In DNA form, the CDR3 reads TGTGCCATCTGGAGCGGAAACCAAGAGACCCAGTACTTC.

This clonotype was seen more than once but under ten times. The J gene is TRBJ2-6, the V gene TRBV7-9; TRBD1 aligns across 8 bases. The CDR3 runs 17 residues. CDR1 is SEHNR and CDR2 is FQNEAQ in the germline V gene (reference sequence). With V trimmed by 5 bases and J by 0 bases, 6 bases remained unmatched. CDR3 sequence: CASSTGTGTSGANVLTF. The CDR3 DNA reads as TGTGCCAGCAGCACCGGGACAGGCACCTCTGGGGCCAACGTCCTGACTTTC.

This clonotype was detected many times. The chain couples TRBV2 to TRBJ2-1, with 7 bases matching TRBD2. The length of the CDR3 is 15 residues. V lost 6 bases, J lost 8 bases, and 13 bases stayed unmatched. Germline V lookup: CDR1 SNHLY, CDR2 FYNNEI. CDR3 region: CASSPGQRGGDEQFF. Written as DNA, the CDR3 is TGTGCCAGCAGCCCGGGGCAGCGGGGTGGGGATGAGCAGTTCTTC. Complete variable domain (other parts from reference TRBV2 and TRBJ2-1): EPEVTQTPSHQVTQMGQEVILRCVPISNHLYFYWYRQILGQKVEFLVSFYNNEISEKSEIFDDQFSVERPDGSNFTLKIRSTKLEDSAMYFCASSPGQRGGDEQFFGPGTRLTVL.

The genes are TRBV29-1 and TRBJ1-2, with a tentative D call TRBD1 (5 bases). CDR1 and CDR2 (germline): SQVTM, ANQGSEA. The V end was cut by 2 bases, the J end by 8 bases, with 9 bases between. The CDR3 sequence is 11 residues long. The CDR3 DNA reads as TGCAGCGTTGAACGTGGGGCGGGCTACACCTTC. This codes for CSVERGAGYTF.

The chain employs TRBV21-1 and TRBJ1-6; TRBD1 reflects the table's D call only, with no check against the DNA. TRBV21-1 is labeled a pseudogene. The CDR3 loop spans 12 amino acids. The CDR3 spells CASTSRGPSLHF. CDR3 DNA: TGTGCCAGCACCAGTCGGGGACCGTCCCTCCACTTT.

V gene TRBV7-2 combines with J gene TRBJ2-3, with TRBD2 matching 7 bases. The CDR3 is 13 residues long. CDR1 and CDR2 (germline): SGHTA, FQGNSA. Trimming removed 4 bases from V and 8 bases from J; junction bases left unmatched: 6. CDR3 coding DNA: TGTGCCAGCAGCTCCTCCCCGGGGGGTACGCAGTATTTT. Translation gives CASSSSPGGTQYF.

A few counts support this clonotype. V gene TRBV12-3 or TRBV12-4 combines with J gene TRBJ2-5, with unresolved D. This CDR3 spans 11 amino acids. With 5 bases removed from V and 12 bases from J, the gap between germline ends came to 13 bases. The CDR3 spells CASSAPGREYF. In DNA form, the CDR3 reads TGTGCCAGCAGTGCACCGGGCCGGGAGTACTTC.

The genes are TRBV7-9 and TRBJ2-3; 8 bases fit TRBD2. The CDR3 spans 17 residues. Germline V gene sequence: CDR1 SEHNR, CDR2 FQNEAQ (reference sequence). V dropped 5 bases and J dropped 4; count of bases not matched to a gene: 14. CDR3 in amino acids: CASSPGSSGLAADTQYF. The CDR3 DNA reads as TGTGCCAGCAGCCCTGGCTCTAGCGGGCTGGCGGCAGATACGCAGTATTTT.